This paragraph covers one T cell receptor beta chain sequence. This sample is drawn from a study of CD8 T cells in Susac syndrome. The authors carried out high-throughput sequencing of TCR beta. They applied it to CD8+ and CD4+ T cells obtained from blood. FACS enriched CD8+ TEMRA cells, while bulk CD8+ and CD4+ were negatively isolated. Trimming took 5 bases from V and 1 from J, leaving 11 bases between them. The CDR3 is made up of 14 amino acids. Germline V gene lookup returns CDR1 SGHTA and CDR2 FQGNSA. RNA amounts of about 0.5 to 1 ug underwent reverse transcription with random hexamers. An immunoSEQ multiplex PCR amplified TCR beta CDR3 over 54 Vbeta and 13 Jbeta. TCRdb re-analysed the immunoSEQ multiplex PCR reads in MiXCR, keeping a single row per CDR3 protein. The sample includes 190,000 or so distinct CDR3 sequences, roughly 94% of them seen just once.

This clonotype was obtained from a human donor with multiple sclerosis. The chain carries TRBV7-2 and TRBJ1-1; no firm D call. The sequencing sample was made of CD4+ T cells from PBMCs. CDR3 sequence: CASSNQRANTEAFF. CDR3 coding DNA: TGTGCCAGCAGCAACCAGAGGGCGAACACTGAAGCTTTCTTT.